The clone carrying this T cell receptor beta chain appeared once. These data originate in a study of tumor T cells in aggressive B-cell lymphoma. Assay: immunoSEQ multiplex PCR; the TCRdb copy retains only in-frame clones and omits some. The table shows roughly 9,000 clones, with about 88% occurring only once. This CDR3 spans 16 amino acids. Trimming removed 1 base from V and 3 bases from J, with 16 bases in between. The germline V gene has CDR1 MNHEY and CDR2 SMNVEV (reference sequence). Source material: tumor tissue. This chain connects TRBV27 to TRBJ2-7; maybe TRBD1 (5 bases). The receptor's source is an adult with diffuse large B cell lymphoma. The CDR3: CASSLLRGREVYEQYF. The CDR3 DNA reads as TGTGCCAGCAGTTTATTAAGGGGCCGTGAAGTCTACGAGCAGTACTTC.